Listed below are T cell receptor beta chains from one sample, sequenced in a study of shared clonotypes between healthy human individuals. The data were produced by immunoSEQ multiplex PCR, yet TCRdb's version contains in-frame clones alone and is incomplete. Of some 2 million clones in the sample, roughly 96% are singletons; the top ten hold approximately 0.13%. Sequences were obtained from naive CD4+ T cells sorted from blood. All receptors come from a young man in good health. Each CDR3 is given with its conserved first and last residue. D genes are given only for firm matches. Clone size is shown for a subset of rows, as once, few, many or a class of expanded clone.

>TRBJ1-1|NA|TRBV30|14|NA
CAWSGKGPNTEAFF
TGTGCCTGGAGTGGAAAGGGGCCGAACACTGAAGCTTTCTTT
>TRBJ1-5|NA|TRBV28|13|TRBD1
CASTDREIKPQHF
TGTGCCAGCACTGACAGGGAAATCAAGCCCCAGCATTTT
>TRBJ2-5|NA|TRBV7-2|15|NA
CASSPLLIRQETQYF
TGTGCCAGCAGCCCGCTCCTGATCCGACAAGAGACCCAGTACTTC
>TRBJ2-3|NA|TRBV11-2|17|TRBD2
CASSFEKASGNTDTQYF
TGTGCCAGCAGCTTTGAGAAGGCTAGCGGCAACACAGATACGCAGTATTTT
>TRBJ1-4|NA|TRBV30|16|NA
CAWSETRGLPNEKLFF
TGTGCCTGGAGTGAGACTCGCGGTCTCCCTAATGAAAAACTGTTTTTT
>TRBJ1-4|NA|TRBV6-6|15|TRBD1
CASSFQGVSNEKLFF
TGTGCCAGCAGTTTCCAGGGGGTATCTAATGAAAAACTGTTTTTT
>TRBJ2-6|NA|TRBV5-1|14|NA
CASRGGSGANVLTF
TGCGCCAGCAGAGGGGGCTCTGGGGCCAACGTCCTGACTTTC
>TRBJ1-2|NA|TRBV29-1|12|TRBD1
CSVERDREGYTF
TGCAGCGTTGAAAGGGACAGGGAAGGCTACACCTTC
>TRBJ2-7|NA|TRBV2|14|NA
CASSLGRGSYEQYF
TGTGCCAGCAGTTTGGGAAGGGGGTCCTACGAGCAGTACTTC
>TRBJ2-1|NA|TRBV2|13|TRBD2
CASSGTRVNEQFF
TGTGCCAGTTCCGGGACTAGAGTGAATGAGCAGTTCTTC
>TRBJ2-7|NA|TRBV27|15|NA
CASSFAGPTRYEQYF
TGTGCCAGCAGTTTTGCGGGGCCGACACGCTACGAGCAGTACTTC
>TRBJ2-7|NA|TRBV10-3|14|TRBD1
CAISTGVSSYEQYF
TGTGCCATCAGTACAGGGGTTTCATCCTACGAGCAGTACTTC
>TRBJ2-3|NA|TRBV5-1|15|NA
CASSLEGPRTDTQYF
TGCGCCAGCAGCTTGGAGGGGCCTCGCACAGATACGCAGTATTTT
>TRBJ1-6|NA|TRBV29-1|16|NA
CSAPSLAGYLESPLHF
TGCAGCGCCCCTTCCCTCGCGGGGTACCTTGAGTCACCCCTCCACTTT
>TRBJ1-1|NA|TRBV11-1|16|NA
CASSLEGSRVGTEAFF
TGTGCCAGCAGCTTAGAAGGTTCGAGGGTTGGGACTGAAGCTTTCTTT
>TRBJ2-3|NA|TRBV19|14|TRBD2
CASRIRGTSSLLDF
TGTGCCAGTAGGATAAGAGGGACTAGCAGCCTCTTGGATTTT
>TRBJ1-1|NA|TRBV19|13|NA
CASSPVGDTEAFF
TGTGCCAGTAGCCCGGTCGGGGACACTGAAGCTTTCTTT
>TRBJ1-4|NA|TRBV28|14|TRBD1
CASSGQGLGEKLFF
TGTGCCAGCAGTGGACAGGGGTTGGGTGAAAAACTGTTTTTT
>TRBJ2-2|NA|TRBV5-1|15|NA
CASSFPGMNTGELFF
TGCGCCAGCAGCTTCCCCGGGATGAACACCGGGGAGCTGTTTTTT
>TRBJ1-1|NA|TRBV30|11|NA
CAWSSKPGAFF
TGTGCCTGGAGTTCAAAGCCTGGAGCTTTCTTT
>TRBJ2-7|once|TRBV11-2|15|NA
CASSLTGRSPYEQYF
TGTGCCAGCAGCCTGACAGGGAGGTCCCCCTACGAGCAGTACTTC
>TRBJ1-3|NA|TRBV9|12|TRBD1
CASRGQANTIYF
TGTGCCAGCAGAGGACAGGCAAACACCATATATTTT